This T cell receptor (beta chain) was recovered during a study of control samples from healthy donors and cancer patients (dated by TCRdb to about 2020). Concerning this clone: The antigen this receptor binds is unknown. Base quality data are lacking; no much larger clone is found one base away.

Library method: the immunoSEQ multiplex PCR assay. TCRdb provides this immuneACCESS table in a form limited to in-frame rearrangements. Some clones are lacking; in checked studies, under half of them reflect an unresolved V gene, and why the rest are absent is not known. Counted in this sample were 100,000 to 150,000 clones; 87% of them appeared once. Over 7.5% of the sample goes to the ten largest clones. V loses 6 bases at its end and J loses 0 bases; junction bases beyond the gene matches: 5. The CDR3, from cysteine to phenylalanine, totals 16 residues. Left in the record is the CDR3 DNA by itself, 48 bases read in frame from the first base. CDR1 and CDR2 were assigned from the germline V gene (reference sequence) as SEHNR and FQNEAQ.

Sequenced input: blood. The sequence links TRBV7-9 to TRBJ1-1, with TRBD1 identical over 12 junction bases. The source is a man in his forties in good health. The CDR3 here reads CASRPGTGGLNTEAFF. The sequence in DNA is TGTGCCAGCAGGCCCGGGACAGGGGGCTTGAACACTGAAGCTTTCTTT.